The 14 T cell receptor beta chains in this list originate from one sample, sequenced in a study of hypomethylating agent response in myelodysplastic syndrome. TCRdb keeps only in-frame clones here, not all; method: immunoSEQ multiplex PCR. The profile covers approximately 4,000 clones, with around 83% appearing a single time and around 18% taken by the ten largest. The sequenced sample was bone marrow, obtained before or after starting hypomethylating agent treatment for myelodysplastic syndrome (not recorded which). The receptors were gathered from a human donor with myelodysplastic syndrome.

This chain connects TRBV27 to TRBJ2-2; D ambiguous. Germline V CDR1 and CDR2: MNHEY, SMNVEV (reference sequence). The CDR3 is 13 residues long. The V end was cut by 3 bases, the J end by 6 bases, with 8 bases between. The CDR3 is CASSFSFAGELFF. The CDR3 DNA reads TGTGCCAGCAGTTTCAGTTTCGCCGGGGAGCTGTTTTTT.

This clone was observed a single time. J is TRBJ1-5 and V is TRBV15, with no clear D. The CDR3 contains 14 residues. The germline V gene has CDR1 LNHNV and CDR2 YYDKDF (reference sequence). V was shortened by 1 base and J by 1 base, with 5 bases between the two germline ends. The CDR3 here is CATSRVLSNQPQHF. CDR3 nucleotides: TGTGCCACCAGCAGAGTTTTGAGCAATCAGCCCCAGCATTTT.

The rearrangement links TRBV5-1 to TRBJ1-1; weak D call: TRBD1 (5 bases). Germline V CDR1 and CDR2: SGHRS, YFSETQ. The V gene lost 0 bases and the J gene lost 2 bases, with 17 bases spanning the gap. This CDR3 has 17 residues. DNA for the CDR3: TGCGCCAGCAGCTTGGGGACACTGACATCCCAAAACACTGAAGCTTTCTTT. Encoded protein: CASSLGTLTSQNTEAFF. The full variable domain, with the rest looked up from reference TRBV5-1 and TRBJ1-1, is KAGVTQTPRYLIKTRGQQVTLSCSPISGHRSVSWYQQTPGQGLQFLFEYFSETQRNKGNFPGRFSGRQFSNSRSEMNVSTLELGDSALYLCASSLGTLTSQNTEAFFGQGTRLTVV.

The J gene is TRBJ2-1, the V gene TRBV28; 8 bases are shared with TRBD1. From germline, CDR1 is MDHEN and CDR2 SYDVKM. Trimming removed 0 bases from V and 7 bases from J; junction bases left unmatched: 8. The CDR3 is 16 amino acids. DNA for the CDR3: TGTGCCAGCAGTTTATGGGCAGGGGGCCATCAAAATGAGCAGTTCTTC. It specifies CASSLWAGGHQNEQFF.

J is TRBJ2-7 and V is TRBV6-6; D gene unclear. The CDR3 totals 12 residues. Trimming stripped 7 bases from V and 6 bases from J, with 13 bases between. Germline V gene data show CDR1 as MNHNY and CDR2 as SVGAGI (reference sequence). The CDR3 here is CASTLPPREQYF. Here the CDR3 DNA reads TGTGCCAGCACCCTACCCCCTCGCGAGCAGTACTTC.

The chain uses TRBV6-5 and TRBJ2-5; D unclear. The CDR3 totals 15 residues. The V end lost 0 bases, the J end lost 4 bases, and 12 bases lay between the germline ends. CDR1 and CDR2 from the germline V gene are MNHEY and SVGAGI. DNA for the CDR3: TGTGCCAGCAGTTACTCGATCGGAGCCTCAGAGACCCAGTACTTC. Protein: CASSYSIGASETQYF.

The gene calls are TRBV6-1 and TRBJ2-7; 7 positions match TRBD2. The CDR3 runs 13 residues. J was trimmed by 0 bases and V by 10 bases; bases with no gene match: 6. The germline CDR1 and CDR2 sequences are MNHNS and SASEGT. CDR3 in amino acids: CATKSGISYEQYF. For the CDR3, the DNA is TGTGCCACCAAAAGCGGGATCTCCTACGAGCAGTACTTC.

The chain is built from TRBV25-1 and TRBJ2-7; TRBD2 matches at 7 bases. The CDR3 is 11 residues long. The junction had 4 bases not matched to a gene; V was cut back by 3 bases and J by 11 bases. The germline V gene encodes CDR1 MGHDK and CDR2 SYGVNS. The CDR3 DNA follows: TGTGCCAGCAGTGAGGGCGGGAGAGAGTACTTC. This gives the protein CASSEGGREYF.

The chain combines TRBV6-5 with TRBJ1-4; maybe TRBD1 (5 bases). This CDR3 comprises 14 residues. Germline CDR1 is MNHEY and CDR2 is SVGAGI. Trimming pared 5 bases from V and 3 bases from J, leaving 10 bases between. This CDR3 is CASSGRDSNEKLFF. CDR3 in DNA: TGTGCCAGCAGTGGACGGGACTCTAATGAAAAACTGTTTTTT.

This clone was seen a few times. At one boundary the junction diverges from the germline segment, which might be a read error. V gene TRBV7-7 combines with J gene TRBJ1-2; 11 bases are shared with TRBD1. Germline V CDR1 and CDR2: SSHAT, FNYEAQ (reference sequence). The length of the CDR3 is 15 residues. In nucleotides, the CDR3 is TGTGCTAGCAGCGTATGGGACAGGGGGAGGTATGGCTACACCTTC. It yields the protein CASSVWDRGRYGYTF. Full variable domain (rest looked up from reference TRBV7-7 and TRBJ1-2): GAGVSQSPRYKVTKRGQDVTLRCDPISSHATLYWYQQALGQGPEFLTYFNYEAQPDKSGLPSDRFSAERPEGSISTLTIQRTEQRDSAMYRCASSVWDRGRYGYTFGSGTRLTVV.

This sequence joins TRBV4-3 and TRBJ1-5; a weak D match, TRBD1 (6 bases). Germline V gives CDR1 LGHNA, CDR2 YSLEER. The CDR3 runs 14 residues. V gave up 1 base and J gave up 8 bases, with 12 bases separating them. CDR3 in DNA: TGCGCCAGCAGCCAAGCCCAGGGGAGGGAGCCCCAGCATTTT. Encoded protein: CASSQAQGREPQHF.

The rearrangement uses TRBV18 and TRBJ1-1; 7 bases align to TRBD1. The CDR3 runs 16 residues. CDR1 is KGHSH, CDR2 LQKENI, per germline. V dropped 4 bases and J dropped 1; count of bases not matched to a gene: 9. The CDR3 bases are TGTGCCAGCTCACAGAACACCGGGACAGCGAACACTGAAGCTTTCTTT. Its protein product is CASSQNTGTANTEAFF.

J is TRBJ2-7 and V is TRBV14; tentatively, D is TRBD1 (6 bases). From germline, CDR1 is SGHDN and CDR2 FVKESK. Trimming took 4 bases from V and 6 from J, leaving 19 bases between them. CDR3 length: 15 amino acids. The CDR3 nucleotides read TGTGCCAGCAGCCCCTTGACAGGCCCTAAGGGCGAGCAGTACTTC. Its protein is CASSPLTGPKGEQYF.

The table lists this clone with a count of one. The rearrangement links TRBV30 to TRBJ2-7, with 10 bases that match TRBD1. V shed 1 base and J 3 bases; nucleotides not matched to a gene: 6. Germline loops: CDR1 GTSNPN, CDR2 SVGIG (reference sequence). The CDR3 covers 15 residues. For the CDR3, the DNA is TGTGCCTGGAGTGGGGACAGGGGACAGGGCTACGAGCAGTACTTC. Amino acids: CAWSGDRGQGYEQYF.